This TCR beta chain was profiled in a study of T cell responses to AZD1222 COVID-19 vaccine. General observations from the study: Spike-spanning, vaccine-associated CD4 TCRs were dominant at 160-218 and 743-854. Repertoires were obtained only post-peak T cell response. Elevations in Spike-specific TCR breadth and depth followed administration of two AZD1222 doses. Clonal diversity may have been underestimated in mostly white British donors.

On this clone: Its target is unknown.

V lost 6 bases and J 10 bases, leaving 17 bases between the germline ends. The V gene's germline CDR1 is SGDLS and CDR2 YYNGEE. The CDR3 runs 14 residues. Profiling relied on immunoSEQ multiplex PCR, and the TCRdb table lists in-frame clones only, not all of them. The top ten clones hold about 4.4% of a sample with about 130,000 clones, 90% of them seen once. This TCR came from an adult in good health. The sample here was peripheral blood, taken on day 0 of MenACWY control vaccination. The V and J genes are TRBV9 and TRBJ1-6; D remains ambiguous. The DNA for the CDR3 is TGTGCCAGCAATAGAGGAGGGTTAGGATCACCCCTCCACTTT. Translated: CASNRGGLGSPLHF.